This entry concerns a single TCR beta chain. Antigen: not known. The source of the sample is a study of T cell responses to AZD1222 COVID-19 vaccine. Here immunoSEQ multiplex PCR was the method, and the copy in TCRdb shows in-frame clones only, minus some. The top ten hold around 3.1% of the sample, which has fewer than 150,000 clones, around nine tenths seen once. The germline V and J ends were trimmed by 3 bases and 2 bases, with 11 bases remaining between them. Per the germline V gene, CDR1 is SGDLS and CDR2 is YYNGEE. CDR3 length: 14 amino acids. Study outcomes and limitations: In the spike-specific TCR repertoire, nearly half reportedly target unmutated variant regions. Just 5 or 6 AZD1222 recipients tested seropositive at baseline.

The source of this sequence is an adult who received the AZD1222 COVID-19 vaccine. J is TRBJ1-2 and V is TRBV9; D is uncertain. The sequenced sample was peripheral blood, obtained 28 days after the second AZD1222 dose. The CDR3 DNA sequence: TGTGCCAGCAGCGACCGTTATCGGAACTATGGCTACACCTTC. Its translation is CASSDRYRNYGYTF.